These 25 T cell receptor beta chains share one sample of origin, sequenced in a study of T cells in Graves' hyperthyroidism and ophthalmopathy. RNA transcripts gave rise to amplified TCR beta CDR3 regions. HTBI primers were employed in a first-round RT-PCR of the TCR CDR3. In TCRdb, the multiplex PCR reads were re-called with MiXCR into one record per CDR3 protein. The sample contains roughly 510,000 distinct CDR3 sequences, around 20% of which appear only once. The sequencing input was blood. These receptors all stem from a man aged 18-30 years with Graves' hyperthyroidism.

This clonotype has at least ten counts. The V and J genes are TRBV5-1 and TRBJ1-1; D gene uncertain. V shed 1 base and J shed 4 bases, with 11 bases lying between them. The CDR3 sequence is 14 residues long. CDR1 is SGHRS and CDR2 is YFSETQ in the germline V gene. The CDR3 DNA reads as TGCGCCAGCAGCTTGCAAGCCGGAGGCACTGAAGCTTTCTTT. Translated, it gives CASSLQAGGTEAFF.

This clonotype has at least ten counts. This chain connects TRBV29-1 to TRBJ2-5, with D maybe TRBD1 (6 bases). Trimming stripped 7 bases from V and 5 bases from J, with 11 bases between. The germline gives CDR1 SQVTM, CDR2 ANQGSEA. There are 11 residues in the CDR3. In nucleotides, the CDR3 is TGCAGCGGCCGGGACACTGAGACCCAGTACTTC. Amino acid sequence: CSGRDTETQYF.

CDR3 amino acids: CASRRQGRRPRGENTEAFF. The CDR3, as DNA: TGCGCCAGCAGAAGACAGGGGCGAAGACCTCGGGGAGAGAACACTGAAGCTTTCTTT. This sequence joins TRBV4-1 and TRBJ1-1; 8 nucleotides align to TRBD1. CDR3 length: 19 residues. With 6 bases clipped from V and 1 base from J, the junction kept 19 bases outside the gene matches. The V gene's germline CDR1 is MGHRA and CDR2 YSYEKL.

This chain links TRBV29-1 with TRBJ2-2, with D hard to call. CDR3 length: 13 amino acids. Trimming shortened V by 3 bases and J by 2 bases, and 7 bases separated the two germline ends. Germline V lookup: CDR1 SQVTM, CDR2 ANQGSEA. The CDR3, as DNA: TGCAGCGTTGAGCGGAGTAACACCGGGGAGCTGTTTTTT. It yields the protein CSVERSNTGELFF.

The chain joins TRBV11-2 to TRBJ2-7; perhaps D is TRBD1 or TRBD2 (5 bases each). The CDR3 totals 16 residues. Per germline, CDR1 SGHAT and CDR2 FQNNGV. V was shortened by 1 base and J by 3 bases, with 16 bases between the two germline ends. CDR3 amino acids: CASSLVFWDPGYEQYF. The CDR3 nucleotides read TGTGCCAGCAGCTTAGTTTTTTGGGACCCAGGCTACGAGCAGTACTTC.

The CDR3 is CASSISGGNQPQHF. DNA of the CDR3: TGTGCCAGTAGTATCAGCGGCGGAAATCAGCCCCAGCATTTT. The chain has TRBV19 and TRBJ1-5; D is uncertain. The CDR3 covers 14 residues. Trimming left V 3 bases short and J 4 bases short, with 10 bases between. The germline gives CDR1 LNHDA, CDR2 SQIVND (reference sequence). The whole variable domain, remainder taken from reference TRBV19 and TRBJ1-5, is DGGITQSPKYLFRKEGQNVTLSCEQNLNHDAMYWYRQDPGQGLRLIYYSQIVNDFQKGDIAEGYSVSREKKESFPLTVTSAQKNPTAFYLCASSISGGNQPQHFGDGTRLSIL.

This clonotype was counted at least ten times. V is TRBV5-1 and J is TRBJ1-1; perhaps TRBD1 as D (5 bases). This CDR3 has 13 amino acids. The V end was cut by 5 bases, the J end by 5 bases, with 13 bases between. From germline, CDR1 is SGHRS and CDR2 YFSETQ. CDR3 DNA sequence: TGCGCCAGCAGGACGGCGGGGGAAACTGAAGCTTTCTTT. Translating it yields CASRTAGETEAFF.

V usage is TRBV2 and J usage is TRBJ1-2, with D unclear. V dropped 6 bases and J dropped 4 bases, with 15 bases sitting between them. This CDR3 contains 14 residues. Germline CDR1 reads SNHLY; CDR2 reads FYNNEI. The DNA of the CDR3 is TGTGCCAGCAGCCTGGGAGAAGGACCCTATGGCTACACCTTC. Translating gives CASSLGEGPYGYTF.

This clonotype was observed a few times. The V and J genes are TRBV5-1 and TRBJ2-5, with unresolved D. From germline, CDR1 is SGHRS and CDR2 YFSETQ. The CDR3 is made up of 13 amino acids. Between the trimmed V and J ends, which lost 2 bases and 4 bases, there was a span of 9 bases. The CDR3 nucleotides are TGCGCCAGCAGCTTAACGGTGGGAGAGACCCAGTACTTC. It encodes CASSLTVGETQYF.

The V gene is TRBV6-1, the J gene TRBJ2-5, with 9 bases that match TRBD2. The germline V gene has CDR1 MNHNS and CDR2 SASEGT. The CDR3 spans 14 residues. V shed 5 bases, J shed 4 bases, and the junction held 5 bases outside the gene matches. The CDR3 DNA follows: TGTGCCAGCAGTACAGCGGGGGGCTTAGAGACCCAGTACTTC. The encoded protein is CASSTAGGLETQYF.

This clonotype has just a few counts. V gene TRBV2 combines with J gene TRBJ2-6; D uncertain. Trimming cost V 7 bases and J 0 bases, with 7 bases left between them. Looked up from germline, CDR1 is SNHLY and CDR2 is FYNNEI. The CDR3 spans 14 residues. The CDR3 nucleotides read TGTGCCAGCAAATCCCTCTCTGGGGCCAACGTCCTGACTTTC. It is translated as CASKSLSGANVLTF. The full variable domain, in which reference TRBV2 and TRBJ2-6 provide the parts outside the CDR3, is EPEVTQTPSHQVTQMGQEVILRCVPISNHLYFYWYRQILGQKVEFLVSFYNNEISEKSEIFDDQFSVERPDGSNFTLKIRSTKLEDSAMYFCASKSLSGANVLTFGAGSRLTVL.

This sequence joins TRBV6-1 and TRBJ1-5; no definite D call. The CDR3 extends over 14 amino acids. The V end lost 2 bases, the J end lost 5 bases, and 10 bases lay between the germline ends. Germline CDR1 reads MNHNS; CDR2 reads SASEGT. The CDR3 spells CASSEYVTDQPQHF. CDR3 DNA: TGTGCCAGCAGTGAATACGTCACGGATCAGCCCCAGCATTTT.

This clonotype was recorded at least ten times. The chain carries TRBV28 and TRBJ2-5; D perhaps matches TRBD1 (6 bases). The V and J ends lost 2 bases and 4 bases respectively, with 17 bases between them. The CDR3 totals 16 residues. CDR1 MDHEN and CDR2 SYDVKM come from the germline V gene. The CDR3 nucleotides read TGTGCCAGCAGTTTAGTAAGCTTTGTCAGGGGAGAGACCCAGTACTTC. Translating it yields CASSLVSFVRGETQYF.

This clonotype was seen ten or more times. This sequence joins TRBV10-3 and TRBJ1-1, with D unresolved. The germline gives CDR1 ENHRY, CDR2 SYGVKD. Trimming stripped 3 bases from V and 7 bases from J, with 9 bases between. This CDR3 region has 12 residues. For the CDR3, the DNA is TGTGCCATCAGTGACCCGCCGGATGAAGCTTTCTTT. Translating gives CAISDPPDEAFF.

The chain has TRBV5-1 and TRBJ2-7; a possible D gene is TRBD2 (6 bases). The germline CDR1 and CDR2 sequences are SGHRS and YFSETQ. The CDR3 is 16 residues long. V was pared by 4 bases and J by 2 bases, with 19 bases between. CDR3 bases: TGCGCCAGCAGCCCTGGTCGGGGGTCATTGACCTACGAGCAGTACTTC. It yields the protein CASSPGRGSLTYEQYF. Full variable domain (rest looked up from reference TRBV5-1 and TRBJ2-7): KAGVTQTPRYLIKTRGQQVTLSCSPISGHRSVSWYQQTPGQGLQFLFEYFSETQRNKGNFPGRFSGRQFSNSRSEMNVSTLELGDSALYLCASSPGRGSLTYEQYFGPGTRLTVT.

This clonotype has a count of ten or more. The chain recombines TRBV12-3 or TRBV12-4 with TRBJ1-5; D not resolved. CDR3 length: 14 amino acids. Trimming cost V 2 bases and J 5 bases, with 10 bases left between them. The CDR3 DNA sequence: TGTGCCAGCAGTTTAACCAGGCCCGATCAGCCCCAGCATTTT. The encoded protein is CASSLTRPDQPQHF.

The rearrangement uses TRBV5-1 and TRBJ1-2; 7 bases line up with TRBD1. Germline values: CDR1 SGHRS, CDR2 YFSETQ. The CDR3 has 13 amino acids. After removal of 1 base from V and 7 bases from J, the junction contained 4 bases not matched to a gene. The CDR3 nucleotides are TGCGCCAGCAGCTTGTTACAGGGGACTGGCTACACCTTC. It translates to CASSLLQGTGYTF.

This chain joins TRBV27 and TRBJ2-7, with 7 bases identical to TRBD2. V dropped 3 bases and J dropped 5; count of bases not matched to a gene: 7. The CDR3 is 14 amino acids. The V gene's germline CDR1 is MNHEY and CDR2 SMNVEV (reference sequence). DNA of the CDR3: TGTGCCAGCAGTTTTCGGGGGAGGGCCCACGAGCAGTACTTC. Amino acids: CASSFRGRAHEQYF.

This clonotype has ten or more counts. The chain couples TRBV6-1 to TRBJ2-4; D assignment may be TRBD1 or TRBD2 (7 bases each). This CDR3 is 15 amino acids long. Trimming pared 5 bases from V and 6 bases from J, leaving 17 bases between. The germline gives CDR1 MNHNS, CDR2 SASEGT. In nucleotides, the CDR3 is TGTGCCAGCAGTAGCCGACAGGGAGGGATAAACATTCAGTACTTC. Encoded protein: CASSSRQGGINIQYF.

CDR3: CSARDRGTGSDEQYF. The CDR3 region has the DNA TGCAGTGCTAGAGATCGAGGGACAGGGAGCGACGAGCAGTACTTC. This chain links TRBV20-1 with TRBJ2-7; 9 nucleotides align to TRBD1. Germline trimming cut 0 bases from V and 5 bases from J; bases unmatched to any gene: 8. The germline CDR1 and CDR2 sequences are DFQATT and SNEGSKA (reference sequence). This CDR3 has 15 residues.

This clonotype was recorded at least ten times. Written as DNA, the CDR3 is TGTGCCAGCAGTCAGGGATATGGCTACACCTTC. It specifies CASSQGYGYTF. V is TRBV12-3 or TRBV12-4 and J is TRBJ1-2, with D perhaps TRBD1 (5 bases). The CDR3 consists of 11 residues. Trimming took 5 bases from V and 5 from J, leaving 6 bases between them.

This clonotype has just a few counts. V and J are TRBV12-3 or TRBV12-4 and TRBJ2-3; possible D gene TRBD2, 7 bases. The V end lost 7 bases, the J end lost 1 base, and 18 bases lay between the germline ends. This CDR3 has 16 residues. The CDR3 region is CASTWGGAPRTDTQYF. In DNA, the CDR3 is TGTGCCAGCACCTGGGGGGGGGCGCCCCGCACAGATACGCAGTATTTT.

This clonotype has only a few counts. The chain uses TRBV4-1 and TRBJ2-7; D perhaps matches TRBD2 (5 bases). The germline V and J ends were trimmed by 2 bases and 0 bases, with 11 bases remaining between them. There are 15 residues in the CDR3. Germline loops: CDR1 MGHRA, CDR2 YSYEKL. For the CDR3, the DNA is TGCGCCAGCAGCCAATTTCGGGATTACTCCTACGAGCAGTACTTC. Its translation: CASSQFRDYSYEQYF.

This clonotype was detected ten times or more. This chain uses TRBV6-2 or TRBV6-3 with TRBJ2-5; 9 bases are a match to TRBD2. The trim removed 5 bases at V and 9 bases at J, leaving 13 bases unmatched. Looked up from germline, CDR1 is MNHEY and CDR2 is SVGEGT. This CDR3 is 15 amino acids long. The CDR3 nucleotides are TGTGCCAGCAGTACCTCTAGCGGGGCCCCCTGGGCCCAGTACTTC. It is translated as CASSTSSGAPWAQYF.

This clonotype appeared a few times. The chain uses TRBV6-5 and TRBJ2-2; D gene uncertain. V gave up 0 bases and J gave up 4 bases, with 9 bases separating them. The CDR3 runs to 15 residues. Germline V gives CDR1 MNHEY, CDR2 SVGAGI. The CDR3 is CASSYSMESTGELFF. The CDR3 coding sequence is TGTGCCAGCAGTTACTCCATGGAGAGCACCGGGGAGCTGTTTTTT.